This T cell receptor (beta chain) was recorded in a study of a mutant IDH1 vaccine in newly diagnosed glioma. Germline CDR1 MNHNS, CDR2 SASEGT. The V end lost 6 bases, the J end lost 3 bases, and 23 bases lay between the germline ends. The CDR3 runs 17 residues. This table comes from immunoSEQ multiplex PCR, and its TCRdb copy is limited to in-frame clones, with some not included. The sample contains 75,000 to 100,000 clones, about 90% of which appear only once. Described time point: baseline, week 1 (first vaccination visit). The sample's treatment: pre-vaccination baseline after standard-of-care therapy.

This chain uses TRBV6-1 with TRBJ1-2, with D tentatively TRBD1 (5 bases). The source material was PBMCs, sampled from a glioma patient treated with radiotherapy, temozolomide or both. The clonotype comes from a woman between 45 and 60 years old with glioma. CDR3 in amino acids: CASRELGPGPLHYGYTF. CDR3 sequence (DNA): TGTGCCAGCAGGGAACTGGGACCGGGACCCTTACACTATGGCTACACCTTC.